One and the same sample provided the 24 T cell receptor beta chains below, sequenced in a study of CD8 T cells in Susac syndrome. The RNA, about 0.45 to 1 ug, was put through reverse transcription using random hexamers. TCRdb independently ran MiXCR on the immunoSEQ multiplex PCR reads; one entry per CDR3 protein. The table shows fewer than 200,000 distinct CDR3 sequences, with roughly 92% occurring only once. The sample consisted of CD4+ T cells from PBMCs. The origin of the receptors is a human donor in good health.

V usage is TRBV6-1 and J usage is TRBJ1-1; D perhaps matches TRBD1 (6 bases). This CDR3 spans 13 amino acids. Trimming took off 6 bases at V and 1 base at J, with 9 bases between the two ends. Germline V gives CDR1 MNHNS, CDR2 SASEGT. The CDR3 sequence is CASRKGGNTEAFF. The CDR3 nucleotides read TGTGCCAGCAGGAAGGGGGGGAACACTGAAGCTTTCTTT.

The rearrangement links TRBV5-1 to TRBJ1-6, with 12 bases matching TRBD1. From germline, CDR1 is SGHRS and CDR2 YFSETQ. The CDR3 sequence is 17 residues long. V shed 5 bases and J 1 base; nucleotides not matched to a gene: 4. Written as DNA, the CDR3 is TGCGCCAGCAGACCGGGACAGGGGGCATCCTATAATTCACCCCTCCACTTT. Its protein is CASRPGQGASYNSPLHF. The full variable domain, with the rest looked up from reference TRBV5-1 and TRBJ1-6, is KAGVTQTPRYLIKTRGQQVTLSCSPISGHRSVSWYQQTPGQGLQFLFEYFSETQRNKGNFPGRFSGRQFSNSRSEMNVSTLELGDSALYLCASRPGQGASYNSPLHFGNGTRLTVT.

The chain recombines TRBV20-1 with TRBJ1-1, with D possibly being TRBD1 (5 bases). Deletions cut 4 bases from V and 11 bases from J, with 8 bases between. The CDR3 is made up of 9 amino acids. CDR1 is DFQATT, CDR2 SNEGSKA, per germline (reference sequence). The CDR3 nucleotides read TGCAGTGCTACTTACAGGGCTTTCTTT. Amino acid sequence: CSATYRAFF.

The chain couples TRBV3-1 to TRBJ2-3; 16 nucleotides align to TRBD2. CDR3 length equals 18 residues. Germline CDR1 is LGHDT and CDR2 is YNNKEL (reference sequence). J was trimmed by 4 bases and V by 4 bases; bases with no gene match: 8. This CDR3 is CASSPSGTSGGESDTQYF. In DNA, the CDR3 is TGTGCCAGCAGCCCTTCCGGGACTAGCGGGGGGGAATCAGATACGCAGTATTTT.

This clonotype was counted a few times. This chain joins TRBV27 and TRBJ2-7, with D perhaps matching TRBD1 (5 bases). CDR3 length: 13 amino acids. Germline values: CDR1 MNHEY, CDR2 SMNVEV (reference sequence). Trimming pared 5 bases from V and 2 bases from J, leaving 10 bases between. CDR3 coding DNA: TGTGCCAGCAGTCGGGCAGGGACCTACGAGCAGTACGTC. Residues: CASSRAGTYEQYV.

The chain has TRBV3-1 and TRBJ1-1; unclear D gene. CDR3 size: 14 residues. The germline V and J ends were trimmed by 0 bases and 0 bases, with 5 bases remaining between them. Germline assignment: CDR1 LGHDT and CDR2 YNNKEL (reference sequence). DNA for the CDR3: TGTGCCAGCAGCCAAGACACAGTGAACACTGAAGCTTTCTTT. Its protein is CASSQDTVNTEAFF.

The V and J genes are TRBV18 and TRBJ2-4; D may be TRBD1 (5 bases). This CDR3 contains 13 residues. CDR1 KGHSH and CDR2 LQKENI come from the germline V gene. The V gene lost 6 bases and the J gene lost 5 bases, with 11 bases spanning the gap. CDR3 sequence (DNA): TGTGCCAGCTCCCCCTTAGGGGAAAACATTCAGTACTTC. Translation: CASSPLGENIQYF.

The chain couples TRBV20-1 to TRBJ2-1; the D is unclear. The V gene lost 0 bases and the J gene lost 7 bases, with 7 bases spanning the gap. The CDR3 totals 12 residues. Germline V gene sequence: CDR1 DFQATT, CDR2 SNEGSKA (reference sequence). This CDR3 is CSARDTPNEQFF. Written as DNA, the CDR3 is TGCAGTGCTAGAGATACCCCAAATGAGCAGTTCTTC.

This clonotype was detected a few times. The CDR3 here is CASSEGGESSYNEQFF. The DNA for the CDR3 is TGTGCCAGCAGTGAAGGGGGGGAGAGCTCCTACAATGAGCAGTTCTTC. The V and J genes are TRBV2 and TRBJ2-1; tentatively, D is TRBD2 (6 bases). CDR1 and CDR2 (germline): SNHLY, FYNNEI. The CDR3 covers 16 residues. V was trimmed by 1 base and J by 0 bases, leaving 10 bases between them.

The genes are TRBV7-2 and TRBJ1-1; D not resolved. V was trimmed by 5 bases and J by 5 bases, leaving 12 bases between them. This CDR3 has 13 residues. CDR1 and CDR2 from the germline V gene are SGHTA and FQGNSA. In DNA form, the CDR3 reads TGTGCCAGCAGCCCTCGGGTGGGGACTGAAGCTTTCTTT. This encodes CASSPRVGTEAFF. The full variable domain, completed using reference TRBV7-2 and TRBJ1-1, is GAGVSQSPSNKVTEKGKDVELRCDPISGHTALYWYRQSLGQGLEFLIYFQGNSAPDKSGLPSDRFSAERTGGSVSTLTIQRTQQEDSAVYLCASSPRVGTEAFFGQGTRLTVV.

The chain joins TRBV28 to TRBJ1-1; TRBD1 matches at 10 bases. Per germline, CDR1 MDHEN and CDR2 SYDVKM. The J segment lost 11 bases and the V segment lost 2 bases, leaving 11 bases of the junction unmatched. The length of the CDR3 is 15 residues. The CDR3 DNA reads as TGTGCCAGCAGTTTAGCTGACAGGGGGCGCGAAAAGGCTTTCTTT. Protein: CASSLADRGREKAFF.

The rearrangement joins TRBV29-1 to TRBJ2-3, with TRBD1 as a possible D gene (6 bases). Germline-derived CDR1 and CDR2 are SQVTM and ANQGSEA. Trimming removed 5 bases at V and 2 bases at J, with 14 bases between. The CDR3 contains 14 residues. DNA for the CDR3: TGCAGCGTTCTCAATCAGGGGATCACAGATACGCAGTATTTT. This codes for CSVLNQGITDTQYF.

The chain links TRBV7-2 to TRBJ1-6; TRBD1 might be the D (5 bases). This CDR3 spans 13 amino acids. V was cut by 10 bases and J by 9 bases, with 16 bases left in between. CDR1 and CDR2 from the germline V gene are SGHTA and FQGNSA. The CDR3 DNA reads TGTGCCACCGCTGTCGGGGGGGGTTCACCCCTCCACTTT. Its protein product is CATAVGGGSPLHF.

The CDR3 here is CASSLGDRSSYEQYV. In DNA form, the CDR3 reads TGCGCCAGCAGCTTGGGGGACCGCAGCTCCTACGAGCAGTACGTC. The gene calls are TRBV5-1 and TRBJ2-7; D may be TRBD1 or TRBD2 (5 bases each). The CDR3 is made up of 15 amino acids. V lost 0 bases, J lost 0 bases, and 10 bases lay in between. Germline CDR1 SGHRS, CDR2 YFSETQ.

The CDR3 coding sequence is TGCGCCAGCAGCCAAGGGGGTATCGACGAGCAGTACTTC. It codes for CASSQGGIDEQYF. The J gene is TRBJ2-7, the V gene TRBV4-1; D is unresolved. Trimming cost V 1 base and J 5 bases, with 9 bases left between them. The CDR3 loop spans 13 amino acids. Germline CDR1 is MGHRA and CDR2 is YSYEKL.

The chain carries TRBV29-1 and TRBJ1-1; 8 bases line up with TRBD1. Trimming took 0 bases from V and 12 from J; bases not matched to a gene: 12. The germline gives CDR1 SQVTM, CDR2 ANQGSEA. CDR3 length: 14 amino acids. CDR3 in amino acids: CSVEDQGATGVTFF. The CDR3 nucleotides are TGCAGCGTTGAAGATCAGGGGGCCACGGGGGTTACTTTCTTT.

The rearrangement uses TRBV7-2 and TRBJ2-1, with TRBD1 as a possible D gene (5 bases). V dropped 5 bases and J dropped 3 bases, with 26 bases sitting between them. Germline lookup yields CDR1 SGHTA and CDR2 FQGNSA. The CDR3 is 19 residues long. The CDR3 DNA is TGTGCCAGCAGCGCAACTACCCGCTCCAGGGCCCCAGGCTACAATGAGCAGTTCTTC. Translation: CASSATTRSRAPGYNEQFF. Based on the CDR3 plus reference TRBV7-2 and TRBJ2-1, the full variable domain is GAGVSQSPSNKVTEKGKDVELRCDPISGHTALYWYRQSLGQGLEFLIYFQGNSAPDKSGLPSDRFSAERTGGSVSTLTIQRTQQEDSAVYLCASSATTRSRAPGYNEQFFGPGTRLTVL.

This sequence joins TRBV4-3 and TRBJ1-6, with TRBD1 matching 9 bases. CDR1 is LGHNA and CDR2 is YSLEER in the germline V gene. The ends lost 3 bases at V and 11 bases at J; junction bases unmatched: 11. The CDR3 has 16 residues. CDR3 loop: CASSQELGQGGAPLHF. The DNA of the CDR3 is TGCGCCAGCAGCCAGGAATTGGGACAGGGAGGGGCACCCCTCCACTTT.

This chain connects TRBV5-4 to TRBJ2-5; 16 bases align to TRBD2. Germline assignment: CDR1 SGHNT and CDR2 YYREEE (reference sequence). This CDR3 contains 19 residues. The trim removed 5 bases at V and 5 bases at J, leaving 15 bases unmatched. CDR3: CASRPGLAGGRGAIETQYF. The CDR3 DNA follows: TGTGCCAGCAGGCCGGGACTAGCGGGGGGGCGAGGCGCGATTGAGACCCAGTACTTC.

The gene calls are TRBV19 and TRBJ2-7, with TRBD2 identical over 10 bases. Looked up from germline, CDR1 is LNHDA and CDR2 is SQIVND (reference sequence). The trim removed 4 bases at V and 3 bases at J, leaving 6 bases unmatched. This CDR3 contains 15 residues. In DNA form, the CDR3 reads TGTGCCAGTAGTAAAAGGACTAGCGGAAACTACGAGCAGTACTTC. Protein: CASSKRTSGNYEQYF.

The chain couples TRBV6-2 or TRBV6-3 to TRBJ2-3; D gene uncertain. The CDR3 is 11 amino acids. V gave up 3 bases and J gave up 5 bases, with 3 bases separating them. Germline V gives CDR1 MNHEY, CDR2 SVGEGT. CDR3 DNA sequence: TGTGCCAGCAGTTATCAAGATACGCAGTATTTT. It yields the protein CASSYQDTQYF.

The gene calls are TRBV6-2 or TRBV6-3 and TRBJ2-7, with 10 positions matching TRBD2. V lost 5 bases and J lost 2; bases outside the gene matches: 6. CDR1 is MNHEY, CDR2 SVGEGT, per germline. The CDR3 length is 15 residues. CDR3 in amino acids: CASSLTSGFTYEQYV. CDR3 sequence (DNA): TGTGCCAGCAGTCTGACTAGCGGGTTCACCTACGAGCAGTACGTC.

Only one count was recorded for this clonotype. The V gene is TRBV6-2 or TRBV6-3, the J gene TRBJ1-2; no definite D call. This CDR3 is 13 amino acids long. Trimming cost V 3 bases and J 6 bases, with 11 bases left between them. Germline V gene sequence: CDR1 MNHEY, CDR2 SVGEGT. CDR3 in amino acids: CASSYDAQHGYTF. CDR3 coding DNA: TGTGCCAGCAGTTATGACGCACAGCATGGCTACACCTTC.

This chain links TRBV5-1 with TRBJ2-7, with D hard to call. Trimming shortened V by 5 bases and J by 1 base, and 10 bases separated the two germline ends. Germline V CDR1 and CDR2: SGHRS, YFSETQ. CDR3 length equals 13 residues. The CDR3 reads CASRGSLSYEQYF. The CDR3 DNA follows: TGCGCCAGCAGAGGCAGTCTTTCCTACGAGCAGTACTTC.